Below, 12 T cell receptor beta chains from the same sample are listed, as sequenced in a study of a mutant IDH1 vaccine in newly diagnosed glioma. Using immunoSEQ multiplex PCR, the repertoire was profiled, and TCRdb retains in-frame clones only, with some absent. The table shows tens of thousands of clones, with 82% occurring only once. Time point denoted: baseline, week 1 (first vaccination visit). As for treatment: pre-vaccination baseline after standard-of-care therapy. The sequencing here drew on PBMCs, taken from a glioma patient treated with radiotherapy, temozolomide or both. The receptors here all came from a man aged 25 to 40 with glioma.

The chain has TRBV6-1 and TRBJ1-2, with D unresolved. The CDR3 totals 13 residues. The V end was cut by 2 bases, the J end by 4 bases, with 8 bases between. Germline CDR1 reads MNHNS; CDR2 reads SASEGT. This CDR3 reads CASSEFHSYGYTF. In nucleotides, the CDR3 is TGTGCCAGCAGTGAATTCCACAGCTATGGCTACACCTTC.

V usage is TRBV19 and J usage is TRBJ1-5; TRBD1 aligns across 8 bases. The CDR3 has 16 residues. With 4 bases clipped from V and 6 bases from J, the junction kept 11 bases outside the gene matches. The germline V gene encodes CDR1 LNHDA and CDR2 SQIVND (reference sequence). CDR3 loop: CASSSGPGQDSQPQHF. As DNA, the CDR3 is TGTGCCAGTAGTAGCGGACCGGGACAGGACAGTCAGCCCCAGCATTTT. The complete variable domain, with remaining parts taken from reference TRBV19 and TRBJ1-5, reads DGGITQSPKYLFRKEGQNVTLSCEQNLNHDAMYWYRQDPGQGLRLIYYSQIVNDFQKGDIAEGYSVSREKKESFPLTVTSAQKNPTAFYLCASSSGPGQDSQPQHFGDGTRLSIL.

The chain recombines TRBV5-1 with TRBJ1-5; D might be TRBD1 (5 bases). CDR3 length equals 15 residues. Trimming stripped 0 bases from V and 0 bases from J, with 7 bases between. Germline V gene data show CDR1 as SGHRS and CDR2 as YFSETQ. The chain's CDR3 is CASSLEGNSNQPQHF. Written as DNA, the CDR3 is TGCGCCAGCAGCTTGGAGGGGAATAGCAATCAGCCCCAGCATTTT. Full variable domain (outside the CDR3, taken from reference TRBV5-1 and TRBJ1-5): KAGVTQTPRYLIKTRGQQVTLSCSPISGHRSVSWYQQTPGQGLQFLFEYFSETQRNKGNFPGRFSGRQFSNSRSEMNVSTLELGDSALYLCASSLEGNSNQPQHFGDGTRLSIL.

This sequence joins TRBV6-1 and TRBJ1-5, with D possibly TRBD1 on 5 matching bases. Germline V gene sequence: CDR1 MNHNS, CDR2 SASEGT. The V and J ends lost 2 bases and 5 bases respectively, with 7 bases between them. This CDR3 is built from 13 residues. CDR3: CASSELGDQPQHF. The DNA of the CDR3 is TGTGCCAGCAGTGAATTGGGGGATCAGCCCCAGCATTTT.

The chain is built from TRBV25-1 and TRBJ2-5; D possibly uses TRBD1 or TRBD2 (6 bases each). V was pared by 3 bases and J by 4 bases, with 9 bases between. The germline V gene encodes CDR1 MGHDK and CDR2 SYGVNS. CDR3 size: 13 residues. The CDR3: CASSDGGRETQYF. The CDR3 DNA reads TGTGCCAGCAGTGACGGGGGCCGAGAGACCCAGTACTTC.

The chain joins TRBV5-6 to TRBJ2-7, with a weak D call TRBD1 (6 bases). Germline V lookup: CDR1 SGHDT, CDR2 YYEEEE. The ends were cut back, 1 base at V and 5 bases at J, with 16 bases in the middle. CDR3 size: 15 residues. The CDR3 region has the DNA TGTGCCAGCAGCTTGCTCAGGGGAAGGGGCCACGAGCAGTACTTC. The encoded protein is CASSLLRGRGHEQYF. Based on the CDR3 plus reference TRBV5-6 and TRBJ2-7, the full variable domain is DAGVTQSPTHLIKTRGQQVTLRCSPKSGHDTVSWYQQALGQGPQFIFQYYEEEERQRGNFPDRFSGHQFPNYSSELNVNALLLGDSALYLCASSLLRGRGHEQYFGPGTRLTVT.

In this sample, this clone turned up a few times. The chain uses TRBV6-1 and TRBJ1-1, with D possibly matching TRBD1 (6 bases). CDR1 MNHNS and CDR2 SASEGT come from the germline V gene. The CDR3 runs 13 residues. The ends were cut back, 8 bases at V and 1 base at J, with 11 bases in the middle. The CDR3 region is CASAAGENTEAFF. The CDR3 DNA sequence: TGTGCCAGCGCGGCAGGGGAGAACACTGAAGCTTTCTTT.

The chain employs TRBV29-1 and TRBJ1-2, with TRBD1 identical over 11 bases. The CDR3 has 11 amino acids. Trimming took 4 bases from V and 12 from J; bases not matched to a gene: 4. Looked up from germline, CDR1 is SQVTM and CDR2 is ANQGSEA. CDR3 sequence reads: CSVVGTGGNTF. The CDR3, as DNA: TGCAGCGTTGTAGGGACAGGGGGAAACACCTTC. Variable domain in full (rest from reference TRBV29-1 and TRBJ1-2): SAVISQKPSRDICQRGTSLTIQCQVDSQVTMMFWYRQQPGQSLTLIATANQGSEATYESGFVIDKFPISRPNLTFSTLTVSNMSPEDSSIYLCSVVGTGGNTFGSGTRLTVV.

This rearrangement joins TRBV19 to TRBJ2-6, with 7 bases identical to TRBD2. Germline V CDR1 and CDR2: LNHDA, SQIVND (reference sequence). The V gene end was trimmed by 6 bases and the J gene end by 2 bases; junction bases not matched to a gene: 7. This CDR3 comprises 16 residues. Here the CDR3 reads CASSPGRAAGANVLTF. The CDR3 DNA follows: TGTGCCAGTAGCCCTGGGAGGGCTGCTGGGGCCAACGTCCTGACTTTC.

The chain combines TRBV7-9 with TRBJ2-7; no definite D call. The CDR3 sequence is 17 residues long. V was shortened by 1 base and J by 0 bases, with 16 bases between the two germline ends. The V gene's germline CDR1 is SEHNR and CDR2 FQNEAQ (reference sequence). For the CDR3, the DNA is TGTGCCAGCAGCTTAGTATCTAGGCAGAGGAGCTCCTACGAGCAGTACTTC. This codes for CASSLVSRQRSSYEQYF.

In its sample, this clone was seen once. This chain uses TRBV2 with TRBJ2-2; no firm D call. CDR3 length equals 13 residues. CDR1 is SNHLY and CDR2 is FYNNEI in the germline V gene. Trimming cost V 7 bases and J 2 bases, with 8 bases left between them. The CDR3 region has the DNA TGTGCCAGCAAGGTGGGCAACACCGGGGAGCTGTTTTTT. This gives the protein CASKVGNTGELFF.

The CDR3 bases are TGCGCCAGCAGCTTGTTCAGGAGAAACACTGAAGCTTTCTTT. It codes for CASSLFRRNTEAFF. The chain is built from TRBV5-1 and TRBJ1-1, with D unclear. The CDR3 sequence is 14 residues long. V was clipped by 1 base and J by 2 bases, with 9 bases between them. Germline V gene sequence: CDR1 SGHRS, CDR2 YFSETQ.